These 19 T cell receptor beta chains share one sample of origin, sequenced in a study of draining lymph node invasion in breast cancer. Memory conventional CD4 T cells were sorted as CD4+ CD45RA- CD25- cells. MiXCR, run by TCRdb on the bulk RNA-seq reads, gives a single entry per CDR3 protein. The profile covers a few thousand distinct CDR3 sequences, with approximately 81% appearing a single time and more than 1.5% taken by the ten largest. Sequencing input: sorted memory CD4+ effector T cells from a lymph node. The receptor source for this set is a female donor with luminal breast cancer.

The chain links TRBV9 to TRBJ1-1, with D maybe TRBD1 (6 bases). V lost 4 bases and J lost 5, with 18 bases in between. From germline, CDR1 is SGDLS and CDR2 YYNGEE. The CDR3 covers 15 residues. The DNA for the CDR3 is TGTGCCAGCAGCCCAGGGGACTCCCCTTGGACTGAAGCTTTCTTT. Its protein is CASSPGDSPWTEAFF.

The chain recombines TRBV4-2 with TRBJ1-3; D is uncertain. The CDR3 sequence is 17 residues long. The germline CDR1 and CDR2 sequences are LGHNA and YNFKEQ. V lost 4 bases, J lost 0 bases, and 16 bases lay in between. This chain's CDR3 is CASSRQAKSNSGNTIYF. CDR3 DNA: TGTGCCAGCAGCCGCCAAGCCAAGTCTAACTCTGGAAACACCATATATTTT.

The chain combines TRBV6-5 with TRBJ2-3; TRBD2 matches at 9 bases. The CDR3 spans 12 residues. V was pared by 6 bases and J by 9 bases, with 4 bases of the junction left unmatched. Germline V lookup: CDR1 MNHEY, CDR2 SVGAGI. In DNA, the CDR3 is TGTGCCAGCAGCCTAGCGGGGATCACGCAGTATTTT. This codes for CASSLAGITQYF.

This clonotype was detected only a few times. The rearrangement links TRBV12-3 or TRBV12-4 to TRBJ2-5; D may be TRBD1 or TRBD2 (6 bases each). Trimming took off 8 bases at V and 3 bases at J, with 16 bases between the two ends. This CDR3 is 14 amino acids long. CDR3 bases: TGTGCCAGCGACGAATGGGGGGCAGAAGAGACCCAGTACTTC. Translated, it gives CASDEWGAEETQYF.

This rearrangement joins TRBV20-1 to TRBJ2-2; 10 bases line up with TRBD2. V lost 3 bases to trimming and J lost 4 bases; unmatched junction nucleotides: 8. Looked up from germline, CDR1 is DFQATT and CDR2 is SNEGSKA (reference sequence). The CDR3 is 16 residues long. CDR3 protein: CSARPSGGVSTGELFF. In DNA, the CDR3 is TGCAGTGCTAGGCCTAGCGGGGGAGTTAGCACCGGGGAGCTGTTTTTT.

The J gene is TRBJ1-5, the V gene TRBV5-5; D is unclear. Germline CDR1 and CDR2: SGHKS and YYEKEE (reference sequence). V lost 2 bases and J lost 2, with 8 bases in between. This CDR3 region has 14 residues. This CDR3 is CASSLDPRNQPQHF. In nucleotides, the CDR3 is TGTGCCAGCAGCTTAGATCCGCGCAATCAGCCCCAGCATTTT.

The chain links TRBV10-3 to TRBJ2-5, with TRBD2 matching over 14 bases. This CDR3 comprises 15 residues. Germline V gene lookup returns CDR1 ENHRY and CDR2 SYGVKD. The trim removed 6 bases at V and 1 base at J, leaving 1 base unmatched. The CDR3 DNA is TGTGCCATCAGGGGGACTAGCGGGGGCCAAGAGACCCAGTACTTC. Residues: CAIRGTSGGQETQYF.

Concerning this clonotype: Its ends do not fully match the called genes, so a read error is possible. This chain links TRBV11-2 with TRBJ1-4, with TRBD1 matching over 8 bases. Germline CDR1 SGHAT, CDR2 FQNNGV. This CDR3 has 14 amino acids. In DNA form, the CDR3 reads TGTGCCAGCAACATCGGACAGGGAAATGAAAGACTGTTTTTT. Encoded protein: CASNIGQGNERLFF.

A single count supports this clonotype. The V gene is TRBV5-1, the J gene TRBJ1-5; D is unclear. This CDR3 comprises 12 residues. Trimming removed 0 bases at V and 6 bases at J, with 4 bases between. Germline-derived CDR1 and CDR2 are SGHRS and YFSETQ. The CDR3 DNA is TGCGCCAGCAGCTTGGACGGTCAGCCCCAGCATTTT. This translates into CASSLDGQPQHF.

The chain carries TRBV5-1 and TRBJ1-2; tentative D call: TRBD1 (6 bases). This CDR3 comprises 13 residues. From germline, CDR1 is SGHRS and CDR2 YFSETQ. V lost 3 bases and J 6 bases, leaving 12 bases between the germline ends. The chain's CDR3 is CASSYAGVDGYTF. The DNA for the CDR3 is TGCGCCAGCAGCTATGCAGGGGTGGATGGCTACACCTTC.

The V call is TRBV6-4, the J call TRBJ1-1; no definite D call. CDR1 is MRHNA, CDR2 SNTAGT, per germline. The V gene lost 4 bases and the J gene lost 5 bases, with 11 bases spanning the gap. This CDR3 contains 13 residues. CDR3 amino acids: CASSATMRTEAFF. CDR3 coding DNA: TGTGCCAGCAGTGCGACAATGAGGACTGAAGCTTTCTTT.

V usage is TRBV29-1 and J usage is TRBJ2-2; weak D call: TRBD2 (5 bases). Trimming removed 6 bases from V and 4 bases from J, with 15 bases in between. Germline CDR1 SQVTM, CDR2 ANQGSEA. The CDR3 sequence is 14 residues long. CDR3 sequence: CSVAPRVGTGELFF. The DNA for the CDR3 is TGCAGCGTCGCCCCGAGGGTTGGCACCGGGGAGCTGTTTTTT.

The chain joins TRBV5-2 to TRBJ1-2; the D segment call TRBD1 is taken from the table without a DNA check. TRBV5-2 has pseudogene status. The CDR3 spans 13 residues. The CDR3 nucleotides are TGTGCCAGCAACATGGACATAAACTATGGCTACACCTTC. It is translated as CASNMDINYGYTF.

The J gene is TRBJ2-2, the V gene TRBV19; 10 bases agree with TRBD1. V shed 8 bases, J shed 4 bases, and the junction held 7 bases outside the gene matches. This CDR3 is 15 amino acids long. The germline V gene has CDR1 LNHDA and CDR2 SQIVND (reference sequence). CDR3: CASQTGGAFTGELFF. The CDR3 coding sequence is TGTGCCAGTCAGACAGGGGGCGCTTTCACCGGGGAGCTGTTTTTT.

This sequence joins TRBV19 and TRBJ1-1, with D hard to call. Trimming stripped 5 bases from V and 4 bases from J, with 11 bases between. Germline-derived CDR1 and CDR2 are LNHDA and SQIVND (reference sequence). There are 13 residues in the CDR3. Here the CDR3 DNA reads TGTGCCAGTAGTCGCGTCACGTCCACTGAAGCTTTCTTT. It is translated as CASSRVTSTEAFF.

The chain employs TRBV25-1 and TRBJ1-2; D remains unclear. The CDR3 consists of 14 residues. Trimming shortened V by 6 bases and J by 0 bases, and 11 bases separated the two germline ends. Germline V CDR1 and CDR2: MGHDK, SYGVNS. The chain's CDR3 is CASSPNLANYGYTF. CDR3 bases: TGTGCCAGCAGCCCAAACTTAGCTAACTATGGCTACACCTTC.

Only a few counts were recorded for this clonotype. The chain uses TRBV5-5 and TRBJ1-1, with a weak D call TRBD1 (6 bases). This CDR3 is 15 amino acids long. Germline V lookup: CDR1 SGHKS, CDR2 YYEKEE (reference sequence). With 4 bases removed from V and 5 bases from J, the gap between germline ends came to 18 bases. The CDR3: CASSPATGSRTEAFF. The CDR3 DNA reads as TGTGCCAGCAGCCCCGCGACAGGATCGAGGACTGAAGCTTTCTTT.

This chain links TRBV7-1 with TRBJ1-1, with 7 nucleotides matching TRBD1. TRBV7-1 is treated as an ORF (open reading frame) with a function not yet certain. The CDR3 runs to 14 residues. V dropped 2 bases and J dropped 6; count of bases not matched to a gene: 6. CDR3 protein: CASSSQGGKAEAFF. In DNA, the CDR3 is TGTGCCAGCAGCTCACAGGGGGGTAAGGCTGAAGCTTTCTTT.

This clonotype showed up just a few times. This sequence joins TRBV27 and TRBJ1-2; TRBD1 is a possible D gene (5 bases). Germline assignment: CDR1 MNHEY and CDR2 SMNVEV (reference sequence). Trimming pared 6 bases from V and 3 bases from J, leaving 17 bases between. This CDR3 comprises 15 residues. CDR3 DNA sequence: TGTGCCAGCAGGCCACAGGCCCCGTGGGACTATGGCTACACCTTC. This translates into CASRPQAPWDYGYTF.